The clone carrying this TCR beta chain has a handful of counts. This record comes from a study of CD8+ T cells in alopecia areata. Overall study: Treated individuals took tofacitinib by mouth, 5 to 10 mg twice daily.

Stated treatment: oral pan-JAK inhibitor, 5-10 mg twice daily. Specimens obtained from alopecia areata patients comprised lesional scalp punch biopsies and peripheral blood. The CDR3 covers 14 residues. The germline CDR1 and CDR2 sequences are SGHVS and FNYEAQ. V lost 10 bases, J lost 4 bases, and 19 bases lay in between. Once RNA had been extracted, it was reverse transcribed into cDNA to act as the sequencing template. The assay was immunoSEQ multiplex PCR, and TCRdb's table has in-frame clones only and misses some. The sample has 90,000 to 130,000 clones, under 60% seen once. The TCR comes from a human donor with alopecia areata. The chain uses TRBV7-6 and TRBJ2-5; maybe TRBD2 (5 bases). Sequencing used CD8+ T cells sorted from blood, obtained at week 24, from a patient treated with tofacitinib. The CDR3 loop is CATQEWGEGETQYF. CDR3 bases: TGTGCCACCCAAGAGTGGGGAGAAGGAGAGACCCAGTACTTC.